This T cell receptor beta chain originates from a study of identifying expanded T cells in peripheral blood. Findings and caveats of the study: Over two and four weeks, about 15 and 19 clones changed, versus around 1.2 between replicates. Two-week clone count variance significantly increased as total template count grew.

The CDR3 has 14 amino acids. Deletions cut 0 bases from V and 4 bases from J, with 10 bases between. The germline gives CDR1 SGHRS, CDR2 YFSETQ. Some clones are missing from TCRdb's copy, which holds only in-frame ones; the method was immunoSEQ multiplex PCR. The repertoire has about 130,000 clones, 70% to 90% of them found once; the top ten carry 7.5% to 8.5%. During the collection period, no donor immune events like infections were recorded. This clone was picked up one time. Its antigen is unknown. The sample was blood. This sequence was found in a person aged 18 to 70 in good health. V usage is TRBV5-1 and J usage is TRBJ1-2, with D perhaps TRBD1 (5 bases). This chain's CDR3 is CASSLDQGGYGYTF. The CDR3 nucleotides read TGCGCCAGCAGCTTGGATCAGGGAGGCTATGGCTACACCTTC.